This TCR beta chain was sequenced during a study of CD4 T cells in relation to SARS-CoV-2 and coronaviruses. Data came from immunoSEQ multiplex PCR; TCRdb stores just in-frame clones and leaves some out. This table has tens of thousands of clones, approximately 87% appearing once. Sorted naive or memory CD4+ cells met CEF peptides for approximately ten days. Germline V gene data show CDR1 as MGHRA and CDR2 as YSYEKL. The CDR3 runs to 18 residues. V lost 0 bases and J 2 bases, leaving 19 bases between the germline ends. Study-level results: No crossreactivity against non-spike viral proteins was tested here.

As concerns this clone: The target antigen is unknown.

Sequencing input: naive CD4+ T cells from PBMCs, cultured in vitro. The subset here: naive CD4+ T cells isolated by negative enrichment. V and J are TRBV4-1 and TRBJ1-1; no clear D gene. This receptor was identified in an adult with COVID-19. CDR3 sequence reads: CASSQDIGFRRSNTEAFF. The CDR3 coding sequence is TGCGCCAGCAGCCAAGATATTGGATTTCGTAGATCAAACACTGAAGCTTTCTTT.